This TCR beta chain was retrieved from a study of somatic mutations in cytotoxic T cells in rheumatoid arthritis. Overall study: Including V beta1+ cells that were sequenced for TCRB, some T-cell populations stained with V beta antibodies were flow-sorted at nearly 100% purity.

The method was immunoSEQ multiplex PCR; TCRdb's version includes in-frame clones alone and lacks a portion of them. This table has about 18,000 clones, around 83% appearing once. CDR3 length equals 18 residues. V shed 1 base, J shed 2 bases, and the junction held 12 bases outside the gene matches. CDR1 PRHDT and CDR2 FYEKMQ come from the germline V gene (reference sequence). This clone was observed a single time. The target antigen is unknown. Study-level results: The antigen targets of the expanded CD8+ clones were unknown.

Sequencing was done on a sample of CD8+ T cells sorted from blood. The receptor was isolated from an adult with rheumatoid arthritis. The chain combines TRBV13 with TRBJ2-5; 8 nucleotides line up with TRBD2. The CDR3 reads CASSLAASGRGPQETQYF. The CDR3 region has the DNA TGTGCCAGCAGCTTAGCGGCTAGCGGGCGTGGGCCGCAAGAGACCCAGTACTTC.